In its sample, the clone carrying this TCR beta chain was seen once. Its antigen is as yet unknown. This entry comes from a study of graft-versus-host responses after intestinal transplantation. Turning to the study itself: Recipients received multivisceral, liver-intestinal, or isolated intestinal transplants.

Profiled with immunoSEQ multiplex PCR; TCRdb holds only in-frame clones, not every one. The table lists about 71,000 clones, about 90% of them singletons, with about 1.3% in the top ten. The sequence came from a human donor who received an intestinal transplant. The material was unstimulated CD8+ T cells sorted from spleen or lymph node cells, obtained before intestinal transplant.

The CDR3 loop reads CASSLSPAGATDTQYF. CDR3 sequence (DNA): TGTGCCAGCAGTTTATCCCCGGCGGGGGCGACAGATACGCAGTATTTT. The chain is built from TRBV27 and TRBJ2-3, with D possibly matching TRBD2 (7 bases). Germline V lookup: CDR1 MNHEY, CDR2 SMNVEV (reference sequence). The germline V and J ends were trimmed by 0 bases and 3 bases, with 13 bases remaining between them. The length of the CDR3 is 16 residues.